This is a list of T cell receptor beta chains from one sample in a study of TIL therapy for anti-PD-1-resistant metastatic lung cancer. Assay: immunoSEQ multiplex PCR; the TCRdb copy retains only in-frame clones and omits some. The sample records tens of thousands of clones, 55% to 75% being singletons. This specimen was tumor tissue, taken at baseline. The receptors here all came from a person between 30 and 79 years old with non-small cell lung cancer. Both conserved end residues are trimmed from each CDR3. The size entry is marked missing in some rows and otherwise reads once, few, many or a size class.

v_gene	j_gene	abundance	len	CDR3aa
TRBV11-2	TRBJ2-6	.	12	ASSLEPGANVLT
TRBV4-1	TRBJ1-2	.	13	ASSPSQGIGYGYT
TRBV19	TRBJ1-3	.	12	ASSWTASGNTIY
TRBV9	TRBJ2-3	.	14	ASSPSPRRLPDTQY
TRBV7-8	TRBJ2-3	.	15	ASSLIGGGSSTDTQY
TRBV5-4	TRBJ1-3	.	14	ASTDLTGGLGNTIY
TRBV6-1	TRBJ1-5	.	11	ASSESTQSPQH
TRBV27	TRBJ2-3	once	11	ASSPRWGDTQY
TRBV29-1	TRBJ2-7	once	9	SVVISYEQY
TRBV11-2	TRBJ2-3	.	13	ASSLAGGETDTQY
TRBV10-3	TRBJ1-1	once	14	AIRIDRAEVGTEAF
TRBV11-2	TRBJ1-5	once	13	ASSASGGSNQPQH
TRBV6-5	TRBJ2-7	.	11	ASSYRQAYEQY
TRBV27	TRBJ1-6	.	13	ASTVRGTGASPLH
TRBV5-4	TRBJ2-3	.	12	ASRPLGNTDTQY
TRBV5-1	TRBJ1-3	.	15	ASSSLGTGFAGNTIY
TRBV4-3	TRBJ2-3	.	13	ASSQHTSTTDTQY
TRBV2	TRBJ1-1	.	10	ASSDLYGEAF
TRBV6-5	TRBJ2-7	.	10	ASSSASYEQY
TRBV6-5	TRBJ1-1	.	12	ASSYWGDNTEAF
TRBV29-1	TRBJ2-3	.	8	SVFLGTQY
TRBV7-2	TRBJ1-2	.	13	ASSYLTALKVSYT
TRBV4-3	TRBJ1-5	.	11	ASSPSRNQPQH
TRBV5-3	TRBJ1-5	.	15	ARSGTGKNSSNQPQH
TRBV6-6	TRBJ1-1	.	11	ASSYRGHTEAF
TRBV5-1	TRBJ2-7	.	14	ASSLGGTSVSYEQY
TRBV7-9	TRBJ2-3	.	13	ASSFPSGVLDTQY
TRBV11-3	TRBJ1-1	.	13	ASSRSRGLYTEAF
TRBV10-1	TRBJ2-2	.	12	ASQESANTGELF